This is a list of T cell receptor beta chains from one sample in a study of T cells expressing NK-cell markers. TCRdb reprocessed the 5' RACE reads; each CDR3 protein has one entry and no DNA is given. Here the sample table reports approximately 550,000 distinct CDR3 sequences. Sequencing was carried out using blood T cells: a sorted CD56 or NKG2C T cell subset, CD4+ or CD8+ T cells, or bulk PBMC T cells (not recorded which). The receptors derive from a man between 18 and 35 years old in good health. The CDR3 runs from the conserved cysteine through the conserved F or W.

J gene | V gene | CDR3 protein
TRBJ1-6 | TRBV5-1 | CASSLGGTGRSDSPLHF
TRBJ1-2 | TRBV15 | CATSSFETADRYGYTF
TRBJ2-3 | TRBV7-2 | CASSFLFNSGADTQYF
TRBJ2-2 | TRBV5-1 | CASSPSSGQNTGELFF
TRBJ2-2 | TRBV30 | CAWSVNLRVTGELFF
TRBJ1-3 | TRBV15 | CATSRMDSLSGNTIYF
TRBJ2-2 | TRBV6-5 | CASSYGFEPTGELFF
TRBJ2-2 | TRBV12-3/TRBV12-4 | CASSTPSGWNTGELFF
TRBJ2-1 | TRBV20-1 | CSARDYPGTGGSSYNEQFF
TRBJ2-2 | TRBV7-9 | CASRRDRSRTNTGELFF
TRBJ2-1 | TRBV27 | CASSLSETRAYNEQFF
TRBJ2-7 | TRBV29-1 | CSVRSGGVVEQYF
TRBJ2-6 | TRBV12-3/TRBV12-4 | CASSIRGAGANVLTF
TRBJ2-6 | TRBV9 | CASSADSPSGANVLTF
TRBJ2-7 | TRBV6-2/TRBV6-3 | CASGTFTYEQYF
TRBJ2-1 | TRBV25-1 | CASSLPGQGMNEQFF
TRBJ2-2 | TRBV12-3/TRBV12-4 | CASSLKGTGPGELFF
TRBJ2-7 | TRBV20-1 | CSASVAAYEQYF
TRBJ2-3 | TRBV24-1 | CATGASAGADTQYF
TRBJ1-4 | TRBV7-6 | CASSLFARDNEKLFF
TRBJ2-6 | TRBV10-3 | CAIRDRDSSGANVLTF
TRBJ2-1 | TRBV5-1 | CASSLTGTGEYEQFF
TRBJ2-1 | TRBV11-2 | CASSLDPERRPVPKQFF
TRBJ2-4 | TRBV19 | CASSVDRGKNIQYF
TRBJ2-3 | TRBV9 | CASSVVPADTQYF
TRBJ1-2 | TRBV4-3 | CASSHRRGYDYGYTF
TRBJ1-1 | TRBV12-3/TRBV12-4 | CASTYLGRNTEAFF
TRBJ2-1 | TRBV11-2 | CASSFILAGATYNEQFF
TRBJ2-2 | TRBV29-1 | CSVPSPSSWDRNTGELFF
TRBJ1-2 | TRBV12-3/TRBV12-4 | CASSLVLAGNGYTF
TRBJ2-2 | TRBV12-3/TRBV12-4 | CASRQGAGELFF
TRBJ2-1 | TRBV5-1 | CASGRSNEQFF
TRBJ2-2 | TRBV25-1 | CASSEYAGTRNTGELFF
TRBJ2-7 | TRBV29-1 | CSAPSSYEQYF
TRBJ2-3 | TRBV7-9 | CASTPPEGATDTQYF
TRBJ2-7 | TRBV7-9 | CASSVPGQGNRQYF
TRBJ2-7 | TRBV29-1 | CSVVSAGDLHEQYF
TRBJ1-1 | TRBV4-1 | CASSHPPGQGDRANTEAFF
TRBJ2-1 | TRBV30 | CAWSSGQGAYNEQFF
TRBJ1-5 | TRBV5-6 | CASREWGRNQPQHF
TRBJ2-1 | TRBV12-3/TRBV12-4 | CASSLSGLNREQFF